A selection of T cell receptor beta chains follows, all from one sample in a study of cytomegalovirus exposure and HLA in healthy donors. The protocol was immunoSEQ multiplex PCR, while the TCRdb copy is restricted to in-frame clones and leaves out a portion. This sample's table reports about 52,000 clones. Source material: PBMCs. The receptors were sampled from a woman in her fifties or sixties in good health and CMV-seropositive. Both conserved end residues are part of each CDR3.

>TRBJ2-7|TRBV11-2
CASRGQGAYEQYF
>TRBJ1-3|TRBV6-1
CASSADRRSGNTIYF
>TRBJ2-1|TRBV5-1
CASSGLARGLYNEQFF
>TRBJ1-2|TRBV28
CASSLFSVAKGGYTF
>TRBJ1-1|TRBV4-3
CASSQEAEAEAFF
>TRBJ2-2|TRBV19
CASSIQGADGELFF
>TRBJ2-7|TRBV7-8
CASSPWTSAGTEQYF
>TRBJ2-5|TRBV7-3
CASSSNTGVQETQYF
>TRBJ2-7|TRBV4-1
CASSQPSRDRGGEQYF
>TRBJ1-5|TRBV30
CAWSDGTGYQPQHF
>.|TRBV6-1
CASVAVGYEQYF
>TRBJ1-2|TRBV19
CASSLGQAINYGYTF
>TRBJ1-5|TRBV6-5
CASSYSNTGYQPQHF
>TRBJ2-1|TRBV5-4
CASSLGGGSDEQFF
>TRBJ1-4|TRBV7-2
CASSTDRATNEKLFF
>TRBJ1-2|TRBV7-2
CASSPRTGTNYGYTF
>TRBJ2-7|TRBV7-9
CASSLFRTGSYEQYF
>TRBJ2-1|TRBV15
CATSRDGGNYNEQFF
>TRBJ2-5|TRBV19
CASRPLERETQYF
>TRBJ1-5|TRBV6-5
CASREGDRVAQPQHF
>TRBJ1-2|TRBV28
CASSSDINYGYTF
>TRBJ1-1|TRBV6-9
CASSRQGATEAFF
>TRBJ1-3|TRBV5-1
CASSLAGYGNTIYF
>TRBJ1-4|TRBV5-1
CASSLLGGLFLEKLFF
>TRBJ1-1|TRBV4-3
CASSQGDRVAEAFF
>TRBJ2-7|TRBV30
CAWSRQIYEQYF
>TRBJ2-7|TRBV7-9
CASSLAFNSQGEQYF
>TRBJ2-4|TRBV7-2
CASSGGLAGVGDIQYF